The present TCR beta chain was sequenced within a study of blood T cell repertoires in COVID-19. For the study at large: In each case, the material was cDNA or gDNA derived from T cells, B-cell-depleted T cells, or PBMCs.

Original methodology: The authors estimated nucleated cell counts from reference gene primer amplification. This table comes from immunoSEQ multiplex PCR, and its TCRdb copy is limited to in-frame clones, with some not included. V and J calls and clone size are those listed in that table; D and trimming were worked out from the DNA. The sample holds about 300,000 clones, about 89% seen once. The germline V gene encodes CDR1 SGHDN and CDR2 FVKESK. V shed 3 bases, J shed 5 bases, and the junction held 8 bases outside the gene matches. The CDR3 consists of 15 residues. The TCR sequence derives from a woman aged 40-49 years who had recovered from COVID-19. Input material: peripheral blood. J is TRBJ2-7 and V is TRBV14, with 9 bases aligning to TRBD1. CDR3 protein: CASSHTGTGLNEQYF. The CDR3 nucleotides read TGTGCCAGCAGCCACACCGGGACAGGGTTAAACGAGCAGTACTTC.